A selection of T cell receptor beta chains follows, all from one sample in a study of CD8+ T cells in alopecia areata. The protocol was immunoSEQ multiplex PCR, while the TCRdb copy is restricted to in-frame clones and leaves out a portion. This table has more than 200,000 clones, roughly 66% appearing once. The specimen was CD4+ T cells sorted from blood, collected around week 46, from a patient treated with tofacitinib. These TCRs come from a human donor with alopecia areata. CDR3s leave out the opening cysteine and the closing phenylalanine or tryptophan. D genes are given only for firm matches.

v_gene	d_gene	j_gene	CDR3aa
TRBV11-2	-	TRBJ2-7	ASSLAYEQY
TRBV6-5	-	TRBJ2-3	ASSYHPITDTQY
TRBV30	-	TRBJ2-2	AWSVQVAVNTGELF
TRBV11-2	TRBD1	TRBJ2-1	ASSLRRGNEQF
TRBV5-1	-	TRBJ2-5	ASSLGRDGETQY
TRBV7-2	TRBD1	TRBJ1-5	ASSSIGTVNQPQH
TRBV4-3	-	TRBJ1-6	ASSLDSVTGSPLH
TRBV11-2	-	TRBJ2-6	ASSKRAGANVLT
TRBV11-2	-	TRBJ1-1	ASSLGRTRSAKDEAF
TRBV6-6	-	TRBJ1-4	ASSYERGWRF
TRBV5-1	-	TRBJ2-2	ASSLESGELF
TRBV5-1	TRBD1	TRBJ2-5	ASSYGQGGETQY
TRBV7-2	-	TRBJ1-5	ASSLVGPSNQPQH